One sample yielded the 27 T cell receptor beta chains listed below, sequenced in a study of blood T cell repertoires in COVID-19. Data came from immunoSEQ multiplex PCR; TCRdb stores just in-frame clones and leaves some out. The profile shows some 150,000 clones, around 87% of them singletons. The sample comprised peripheral blood. The source of these receptors is a woman older than 75 in a cohort sampled during active or convalescent COVID-19.

This rearrangement joins TRBV27 to TRBJ1-2, with 11 nucleotides matching TRBD1. Germline loops: CDR1 MNHEY, CDR2 SMNVEV (reference sequence). With 5 bases clipped from V and 8 bases from J, the junction kept 10 bases outside the gene matches. CDR3 length equals 15 residues. The CDR3 here is CASSNTGQGARGYTF. DNA of the CDR3: TGTGCCAGCAGTAACACCGGACAGGGGGCTAGGGGCTACACCTTC.

In its sample, this clone was seen once. The chain links TRBV13 to TRBJ1-2, with 7 bases that match TRBD1. The CDR3 spans 17 residues. The J segment lost 0 bases and the V segment lost 5 bases, leaving 12 bases of the junction unmatched. The germline gives CDR1 PRHDT, CDR2 FYEKMQ (reference sequence). The chain's CDR3 is CASSPLGTAKSNYGYTF. The DNA for the CDR3 is TGTGCCAGCAGCCCCCTCGGGACAGCTAAATCTAACTATGGCTACACCTTC.

The chain has TRBV5-1 and TRBJ2-3; 10 nucleotides agree with TRBD2. The CDR3 loop spans 15 amino acids. V dropped 6 bases and J dropped 4; count of bases not matched to a gene: 8. From germline, CDR1 is SGHRS and CDR2 YFSETQ. The CDR3 nucleotides read TGCGCCAGCACCCACGGGACTAGCGTCTCAGATACGCAGTATTTT. Encoded protein: CASTHGTSVSDTQYF.

J is TRBJ1-1 and V is TRBV9, with 7 bases identical to TRBD1. This CDR3 spans 14 amino acids. V lost 2 bases and J lost 1; bases outside the gene matches: 2. Germline loops: CDR1 SGDLS, CDR2 YYNGEE. In nucleotides, the CDR3 is TGTGCCAGCAGCGTGCAGGGGGGGAACACTGAAGCTTTCTTT. It yields the protein CASSVQGGNTEAFF.

The rearrangement links TRBV12-3 or TRBV12-4 to TRBJ1-3, with 9 bases fitting TRBD1. The junction had 1 base not matched to a gene; V was cut back by 4 bases and J by 12 bases. The CDR3 extends over 11 amino acids. The CDR3 DNA follows: TGTGCCAGCAGTTACAGGGGGCGCATATATTTT. This gives the protein CASSYRGRIYF.

This sequence joins TRBV4-3 and TRBJ1-2; D unresolved. Germline-derived CDR1 and CDR2 are LGHNA and YSLEER. Trimming cost V 1 base and J 1 base, with 10 bases left between them. This CDR3 has 15 amino acids. CDR3 sequence (DNA): TGCGCCAGCAGCCAAGGTGGGCAGATTAACTATGGCTACACCTTC. Translated: CASSQGGQINYGYTF.

The rearrangement links TRBV3-1 (or the pseudogene TRBV3-2) to TRBJ2-1, with D possibly TRBD2 on 7 matching bases. Germline CDR1 and CDR2: LGHDT and YNNKEL (reference sequence). Trimming took off 6 bases at V and 5 bases at J, with 14 bases between the two ends. The CDR3 sequence is 14 residues long. CDR3 DNA sequence: TGTGCCAGCAGGTTAGGGGGGGCTAACAATGAGCAGTTCTTC. Amino acid sequence: CASRLGGANNEQFF.

V is TRBV18 and J is TRBJ1-2; 7 bases fit TRBD1. CDR3 length: 16 amino acids. V gave up 6 bases and J gave up 3 bases; unmatched junction bases: 13. Per germline, CDR1 KGHSH and CDR2 LQKENI. CDR3 protein: CASSLDRANSYYGYTF. In DNA, the CDR3 is TGTGCCAGCTCTCTTGACAGGGCCAACTCATACTATGGCTACACCTTC.

The J gene is TRBJ1-1, the V gene TRBV30; perhaps TRBD1 as D (5 bases). This CDR3 region has 14 residues. CDR1 is GTSNPN and CDR2 is SVGIG in the germline V gene (reference sequence). V lost 0 bases and J 1 base, leaving 9 bases between the germline ends. This CDR3 reads CAWSVVRANTEAFF. The CDR3 coding sequence is TGTGCCTGGAGTGTAGTCAGGGCGAACACTGAAGCTTTCTTT.

This clone was found many times. The V and J genes are TRBV10-3 and TRBJ1-1; D uncertain. CDR1 and CDR2 (germline): ENHRY, SYGVKD. V lost 6 bases and J 2 bases, leaving 10 bases between the germline ends. This CDR3 spans 13 amino acids. CDR3 amino acids: CAISDLKNTEAFF. The CDR3 DNA sequence: TGTGCCATCAGCGACTTGAAAAACACTGAAGCTTTCTTT.

The chain joins TRBV27 to TRBJ1-4; weak D call: TRBD1 (5 bases). Trimming removed 2 bases from V and 8 bases from J, with 15 bases in between. This CDR3 is 15 amino acids long. Germline V gene lookup returns CDR1 MNHEY and CDR2 SMNVEV (reference sequence). CDR3 protein: CASSLGGEVYEKLFF. DNA of the CDR3: TGTGCCAGCAGTTTAGGGGGGGAAGTTTACGAAAAACTGTTTTTT.

This clone was seen more than once but under ten times. The chain has TRBV7-9 and TRBJ2-1; 12 bases map to TRBD2. J gave up 7 bases and V 10 bases, and 11 bases lay outside the gene matches. The CDR3 is made up of 15 amino acids. CDR1 SEHNR and CDR2 FQNEAQ come from the germline V gene (reference sequence). The DNA for the CDR3 is TGTGCCACCACACGGGGAACTAGCGGGAGGAATGAGCAGTTCTTC. Residues: CATTRGTSGRNEQFF. Supplemented by reference TRBV7-9 and TRBJ2-1, the full variable domain reads DTGVSQNPRHKITKRGQNVTFRCDPISEHNRLYWYRQTLGQGPEFLTYFQNEAQLEKSRLLSDRFSAERPKGSFSTLEIQRTEQGDSAMYLCATTRGTSGRNEQFFGPGTRLTVL.

This clone came up a few times. V gene TRBV5-8 combines with J gene TRBJ2-7, with 8 bases matching TRBD2. Germline V gene sequence: CDR1 SGHTS, CDR2 YDEGEE. The CDR3 runs to 17 residues. The V segment lost 5 bases and the J segment 1 base; nucleotides outside the gene matches: 14. The CDR3 loop is CASRWRFWTSPSYEQYF. The CDR3 DNA is TGTGCCAGCAGGTGGAGGTTTTGGACTAGCCCTTCCTACGAGCAGTACTTC.

The chain couples TRBV5-1 to TRBJ1-6; D ambiguous. The CDR3 extends over 17 amino acids. CDR1 is SGHRS and CDR2 is YFSETQ in the germline V gene. Trimming removed 0 bases from V and 0 bases from J, with 10 bases in between. Here the CDR3 reads CASSLDYSSSYNSPLHF. As DNA, the CDR3 is TGCGCCAGCAGCTTGGACTACTCGAGCTCCTATAATTCACCCCTCCACTTT.

With regard to this clone: This sample also contains other DNA sequences that code for the same CDR3. The chain couples TRBV10-1 to TRBJ2-7, with 7 bases aligning to TRBD1. The CDR3 sequence is 12 residues long. V lost 3 bases and J lost 6; bases outside the gene matches: 2. CDR1 is WNHNN, CDR2 SYGVQD, per germline (reference sequence). The CDR3 nucleotides are TGCGCCAGCAGTGACAGGGGGTCCGAGCAGTACTTC. It codes for CASSDRGSEQYF.

The V call is TRBV12-3 or TRBV12-4, the J call TRBJ1-1; D not resolved. The CDR3 contains 11 residues. V was trimmed by 6 bases and J by 3 bases, leaving 5 bases between them. The CDR3 reads CASSYDTEAFF. The CDR3 nucleotides are TGTGCCAGCAGCTATGACACTGAAGCTTTCTTT.

The V gene is TRBV5-1, the J gene TRBJ2-7; 7 nucleotides match TRBD2. Germline loops: CDR1 SGHRS, CDR2 YFSETQ. The CDR3 is 13 amino acids. Germline trimming cut 4 bases from V and 4 bases from J; bases unmatched to any gene: 5. The CDR3 spells CASSASGGYEQYV. The DNA for the CDR3 is TGCGCCAGCAGCGCCTCCGGGGGGTACGAGCAGTACGTC.

This sequence joins TRBV27 and TRBJ2-7; 14 bases map to TRBD2. V shed 5 bases and J 6 bases; nucleotides not matched to a gene: 9. CDR3 length: 16 amino acids. Per the germline V gene, CDR1 is MNHEY and CDR2 is SMNVEV (reference sequence). The CDR3 loop reads CASSPSGLAGESEQYV. The DNA for the CDR3 is TGTGCCAGCAGTCCCTCGGGACTAGCGGGAGAGTCCGAGCAGTACGTC.

V usage is TRBV7-9 and J usage is TRBJ2-2; D possibly corresponds to TRBD2 (5 bases). CDR3 size: 17 residues. V was clipped by 4 bases and J by 6 bases, with 21 bases between them. In germline, CDR1 is SEHNR, CDR2 FQNEAQ (reference sequence). CDR3 DNA: TGTGCCAGCAGCTCCCCTAGGAGGCGAGAGGTGGCCGGGGAGCTGTTTTTT. Translating gives CASSSPRRREVAGELFF.

The chain recombines TRBV30 with TRBJ1-2; D perhaps matches TRBD1 (6 bases). Deletions cut 0 bases from V and 5 bases from J, with 13 bases between. In germline, CDR1 is GTSNPN, CDR2 SVGIG (reference sequence). There are 14 residues in the CDR3. This CDR3 reads CAWSVGGLGYGYTF. As DNA, the CDR3 is TGTGCCTGGAGTGTGGGGGGGCTGGGGTATGGCTACACCTTC.

The V and J genes are TRBV28 and TRBJ1-5; 7 nucleotides agree with TRBD1. J lost 4 bases, V lost 6 bases, and 9 bases had no gene match. The CDR3 sequence is 15 residues long. Germline-derived CDR1 and CDR2 are MDHEN and SYDVKM. This CDR3 reads CASRKGATWNQPQHF. The CDR3 DNA sequence: TGTGCCAGCAGAAAGGGGGCTACTTGGAATCAGCCCCAGCATTTT.

This chain joins TRBV24-1 and TRBJ2-1, with TRBD2 matching 9 bases. J lost 4 bases, V lost 3 bases, and 6 bases had no gene match. From germline, CDR1 is KGHDR and CDR2 SFDVKD. This CDR3 region has 16 residues. The CDR3: CATSDPLAGTYNEQFF. DNA of the CDR3: TGTGCCACCAGTGATCCCCTAGCGGGGACTTACAATGAGCAGTTCTTC.

Notes on this clone: The sample has other DNA sequences that encode this CDR3 too. The V gene is TRBV18, the J gene TRBJ1-5; 9 bases are a match to TRBD1. V was pared by 4 bases and J by 7 bases, with 5 bases of the junction left unmatched. Germline V lookup: CDR1 KGHSH, CDR2 LQKENI. This CDR3 contains 14 residues. This chain's CDR3 is CASSLTGGDQPQHF. DNA of the CDR3: TGTGCCAGCTCACTTACAGGGGGCGACCAGCCCCAGCATTTT.

This chain links TRBV19 with TRBJ1-2; 8 bases match TRBD1. The CDR3 length is 16 residues. Germline V gene lookup returns CDR1 LNHDA and CDR2 SQIVND (reference sequence). J lost 6 bases, V lost 6 bases, and 15 bases had no gene match. CDR3 protein: CASSPPVGQARNGYTF. For the CDR3, the DNA is TGTGCCAGTAGCCCCCCGGTGGGACAGGCGAGGAATGGCTACACCTTC.

The chain employs TRBV5-1 and TRBJ2-4, with TRBD1 matching over 9 bases. The V gene's germline CDR1 is SGHRS and CDR2 YFSETQ. The CDR3 loop spans 16 amino acids. V lost 4 bases to trimming and J lost 0 bases; unmatched junction nucleotides: 5. The CDR3 sequence: CASSLGQGIAKNIQYF. The DNA for the CDR3 is TGCGCCAGCAGCCTAGGACAGGGGATAGCCAAAAACATTCAGTACTTC.

This clone was detected only a few times. The J gene is TRBJ2-3, the V gene TRBV7-2; 9 bases match TRBD2. The germline CDR1 and CDR2 sequences are SGHTA and FQGNSA. V was clipped by 5 bases and J by 4 bases; unmatched bases: 10. This CDR3 comprises 16 residues. The CDR3 spells CASSRRLAALADTQYF. The CDR3 DNA is TGTGCCAGCAGCCGGAGACTAGCGGCGCTCGCAGATACGCAGTATTTT.

CDR3 coding DNA: TGTGCCAGCAGTTTCCCGGCATCCCCGGGTGGCTACACCTTC. Its protein is CASSFPASPGGYTF. The chain couples TRBV28 to TRBJ1-2; no definite D call. The CDR3 is made up of 14 amino acids. The V and J ends lost 3 bases and 7 bases respectively, with 15 bases between them. Germline-derived CDR1 and CDR2 are MDHEN and SYDVKM.